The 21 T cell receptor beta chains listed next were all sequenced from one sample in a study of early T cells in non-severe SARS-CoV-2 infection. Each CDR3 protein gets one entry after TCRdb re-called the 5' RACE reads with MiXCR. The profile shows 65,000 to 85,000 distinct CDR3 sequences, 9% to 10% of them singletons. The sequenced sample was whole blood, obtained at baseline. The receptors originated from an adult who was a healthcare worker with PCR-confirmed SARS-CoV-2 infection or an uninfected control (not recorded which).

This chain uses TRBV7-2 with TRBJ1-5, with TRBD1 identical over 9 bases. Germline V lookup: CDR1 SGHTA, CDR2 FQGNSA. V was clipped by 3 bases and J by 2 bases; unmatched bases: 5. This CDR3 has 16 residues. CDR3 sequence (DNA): TGTGCCAGCAGCTTGGTTACAGGGGGCGGCAATCAGCCCCAGCATTTT. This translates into CASSLVTGGGNQPQHF. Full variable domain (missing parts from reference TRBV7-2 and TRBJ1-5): GAGVSQSPSNKVTEKGKDVELRCDPISGHTALYWYRQSLGQGLEFLIYFQGNSAPDKSGLPSDRFSAERTGGSVSTLTIQRTQQEDSAVYLCASSLVTGGGNQPQHFGDGTRLSIL.

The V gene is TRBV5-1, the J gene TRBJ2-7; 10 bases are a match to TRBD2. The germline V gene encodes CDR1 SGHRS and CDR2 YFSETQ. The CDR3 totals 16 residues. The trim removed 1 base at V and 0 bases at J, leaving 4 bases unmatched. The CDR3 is CASSLFTSGDSYEQYF. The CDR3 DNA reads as TGCGCCAGCAGCTTGTTTACTAGCGGGGACTCCTACGAGCAGTACTTC.

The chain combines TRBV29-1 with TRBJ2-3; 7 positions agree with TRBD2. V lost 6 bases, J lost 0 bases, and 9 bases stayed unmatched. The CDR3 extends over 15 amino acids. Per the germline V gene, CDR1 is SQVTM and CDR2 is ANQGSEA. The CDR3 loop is CSVRLASSSTDTQYF. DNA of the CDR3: TGCAGCGTCCGACTAGCATCCTCTAGCACAGATACGCAGTATTTT.

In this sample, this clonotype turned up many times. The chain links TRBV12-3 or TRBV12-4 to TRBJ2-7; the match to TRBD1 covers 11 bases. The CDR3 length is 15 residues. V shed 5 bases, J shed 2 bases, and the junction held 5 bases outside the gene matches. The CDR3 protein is CASSDGDRGTYEQYF. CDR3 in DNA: TGTGCCAGCAGTGATGGGGACAGGGGGACCTACGAGCAGTACTTC.

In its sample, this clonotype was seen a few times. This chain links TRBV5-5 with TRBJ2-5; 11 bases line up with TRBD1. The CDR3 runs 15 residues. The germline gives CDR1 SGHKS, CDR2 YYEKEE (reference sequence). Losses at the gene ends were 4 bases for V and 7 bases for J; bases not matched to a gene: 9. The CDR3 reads CASSPRTGGEGTQYF. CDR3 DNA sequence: TGTGCCAGCAGCCCAAGGACAGGGGGCGAAGGGACCCAGTACTTC.

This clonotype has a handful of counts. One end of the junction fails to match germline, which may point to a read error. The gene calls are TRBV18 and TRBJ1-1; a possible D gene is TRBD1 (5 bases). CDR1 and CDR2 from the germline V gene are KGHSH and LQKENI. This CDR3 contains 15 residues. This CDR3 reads CASSLTGDRGTEVFF. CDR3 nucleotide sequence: TGTGCCAGCTCATTAACAGGCGATCGGGGAACTGAAGTTTTCTTT.

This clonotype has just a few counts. The CDR3 is CASSVDWKQYF. CDR3 DNA: TGTGCCAGCAGCGTGGACTGGAAGCAGTATTTT. The rearrangement joins TRBV5-6 to TRBJ2-3, with D perhaps TRBD2 (5 bases). The ends were cut back, 4 bases at V and 11 bases at J, with 11 bases in the middle. Per the germline V gene, CDR1 is SGHDT and CDR2 is YYEEEE. The CDR3 contains 11 residues.

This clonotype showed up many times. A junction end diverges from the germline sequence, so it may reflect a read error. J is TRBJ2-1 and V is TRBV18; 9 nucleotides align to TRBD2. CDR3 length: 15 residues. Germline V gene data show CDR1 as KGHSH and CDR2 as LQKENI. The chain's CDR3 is CASSSPGLASNEQFF. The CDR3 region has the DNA TGTGCCAGCTCATCACCGGGACTAGCTTCCAATGAGCAGTTCTTC.

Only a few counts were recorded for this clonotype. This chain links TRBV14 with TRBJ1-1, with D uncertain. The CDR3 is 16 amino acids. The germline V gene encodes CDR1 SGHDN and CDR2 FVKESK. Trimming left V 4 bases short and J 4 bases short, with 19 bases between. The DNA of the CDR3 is TGTGCCAGCAGCCCCAGCCTTGCTGGGTACGGCACTGAAGCTTTCTTT. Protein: CASSPSLAGYGTEAFF.

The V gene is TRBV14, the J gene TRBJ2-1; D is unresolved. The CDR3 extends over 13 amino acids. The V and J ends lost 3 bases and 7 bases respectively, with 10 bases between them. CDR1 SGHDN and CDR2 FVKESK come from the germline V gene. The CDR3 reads CASSQRLGNEQFF. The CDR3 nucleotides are TGTGCCAGCAGCCAGAGGCTAGGAAATGAGCAGTTCTTC.

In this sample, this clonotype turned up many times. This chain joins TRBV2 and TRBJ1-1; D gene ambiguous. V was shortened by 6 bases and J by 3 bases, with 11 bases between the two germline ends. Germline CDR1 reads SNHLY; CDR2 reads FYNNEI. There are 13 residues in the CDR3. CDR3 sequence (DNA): TGTGCCAGCAGGAACCGGATGTACACTGAAGCTTTCTTT. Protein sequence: CASRNRMYTEAFF. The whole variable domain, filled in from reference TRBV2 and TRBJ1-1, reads EPEVTQTPSHQVTQMGQEVILRCVPISNHLYFYWYRQILGQKVEFLVSFYNNEISEKSEIFDDQFSVERPDGSNFTLKIRSTKLEDSAMYFCASRNRMYTEAFFGQGTRLTVV.

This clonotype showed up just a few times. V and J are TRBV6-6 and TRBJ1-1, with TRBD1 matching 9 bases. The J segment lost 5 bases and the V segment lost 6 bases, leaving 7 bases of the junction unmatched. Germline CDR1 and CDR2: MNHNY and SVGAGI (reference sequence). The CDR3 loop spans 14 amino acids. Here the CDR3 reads CASRRDREGTEAFF. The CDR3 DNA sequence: TGTGCCAGCAGGAGGGACAGGGAGGGGACTGAAGCTTTCTTT.

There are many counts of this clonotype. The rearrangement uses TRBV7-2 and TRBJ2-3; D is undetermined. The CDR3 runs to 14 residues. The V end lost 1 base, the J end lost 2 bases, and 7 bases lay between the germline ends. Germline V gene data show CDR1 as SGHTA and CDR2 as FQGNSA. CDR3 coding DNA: TGTGCCAGCAGCTTAGTCCACCACACAGATACGCAGTATTTT. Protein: CASSLVHHTDTQYF.

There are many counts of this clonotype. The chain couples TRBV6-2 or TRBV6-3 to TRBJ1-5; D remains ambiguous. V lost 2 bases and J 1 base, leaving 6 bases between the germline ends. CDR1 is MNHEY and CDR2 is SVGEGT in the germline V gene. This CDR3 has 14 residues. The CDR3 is CASSYGSSNQPQHF. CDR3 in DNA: TGTGCCAGCAGTTACGGATCCAGCAATCAGCCCCAGCATTTT.

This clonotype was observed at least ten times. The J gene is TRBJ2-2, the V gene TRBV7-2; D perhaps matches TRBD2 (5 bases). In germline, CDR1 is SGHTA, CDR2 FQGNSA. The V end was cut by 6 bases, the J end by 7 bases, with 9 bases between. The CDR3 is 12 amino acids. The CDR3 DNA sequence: TGTGCCAGCAGGCCGGGGTTCGGGGAGCTGTTTTTT. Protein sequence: CASRPGFGELFF. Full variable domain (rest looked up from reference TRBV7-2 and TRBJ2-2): GAGVSQSPSNKVTEKGKDVELRCDPISGHTALYWYRQSLGQGLEFLIYFQGNSAPDKSGLPSDRFSAERTGGSVSTLTIQRTQQEDSAVYLCASRPGFGELFFGEGSRLTVL.

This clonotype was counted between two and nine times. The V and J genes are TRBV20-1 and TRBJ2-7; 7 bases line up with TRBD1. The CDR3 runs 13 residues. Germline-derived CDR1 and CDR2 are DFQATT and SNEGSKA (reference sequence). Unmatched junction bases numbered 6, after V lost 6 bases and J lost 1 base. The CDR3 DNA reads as TGCAGTGCACAGGGGAGAGTATCCTACGAGCAGTACTTC. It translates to CSAQGRVSYEQYF.

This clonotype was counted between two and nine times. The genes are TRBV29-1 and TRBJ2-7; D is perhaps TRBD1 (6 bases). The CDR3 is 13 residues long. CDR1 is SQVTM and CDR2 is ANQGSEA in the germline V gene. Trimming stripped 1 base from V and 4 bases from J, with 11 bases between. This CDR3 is CSVEGTGQYEQYF. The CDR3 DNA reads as TGCAGCGTTGAAGGGACGGGACAATACGAGCAGTACTTC.

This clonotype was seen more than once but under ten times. CDR3 in amino acids: CASSQAPGAGGRYEQYF. CDR3 DNA: TGCGCCAGCAGCCAAGCTCCCGGTGCGGGAGGGCGATACGAGCAGTACTTC. This chain uses TRBV4-3 with TRBJ2-7; 9 nucleotides line up with TRBD2. Germline CDR1 is LGHNA and CDR2 is YSLEER. The ends lost 1 base at V and 4 bases at J; junction bases unmatched: 11. The CDR3 has 17 amino acids.

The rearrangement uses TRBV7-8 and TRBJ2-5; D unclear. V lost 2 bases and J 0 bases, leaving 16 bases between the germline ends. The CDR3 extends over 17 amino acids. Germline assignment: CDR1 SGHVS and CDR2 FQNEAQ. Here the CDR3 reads CASSLIPDQENQETQYF. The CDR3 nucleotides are TGTGCCAGCAGCTTAATTCCGGATCAAGAAAACCAAGAGACCCAGTACTTC.

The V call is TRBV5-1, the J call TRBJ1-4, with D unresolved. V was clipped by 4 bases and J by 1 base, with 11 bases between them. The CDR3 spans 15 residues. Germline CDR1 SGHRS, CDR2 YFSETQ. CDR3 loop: CASSGDERTNEKLFF. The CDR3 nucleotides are TGCGCCAGCAGCGGAGACGAACGAACTAATGAAAAACTGTTTTTT.

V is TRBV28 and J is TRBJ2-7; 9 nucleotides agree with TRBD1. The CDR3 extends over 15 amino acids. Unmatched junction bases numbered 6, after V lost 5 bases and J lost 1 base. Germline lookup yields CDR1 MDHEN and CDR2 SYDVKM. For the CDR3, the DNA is TGTGCCAGCAGTATGGGACAGGGACCGTCCTACGAGCAGTACTTC. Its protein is CASSMGQGPSYEQYF. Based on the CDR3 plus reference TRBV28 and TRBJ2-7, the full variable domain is DVKVTQSSRYLVKRTGEKVFLECVQDMDHENMFWYRQDPGLGLRLIYFSYDVKMKEKGDIPEGYSVSREKKERFSLILESASTNQTSMYLCASSMGQGPSYEQYFGPGTRLTVT.